The entry below gives a single T cell receptor (beta chain) sequence along with its context. This specimen comes from a study of blood T cells in healthy people across ages. A sample-barcoded 5' primer and a J-beta primer mix were used in a second PCR of about 7 to 12 cycles. Every cDNA molecule bore a tag from a template-switch adaptor containing 12 random nucleotides. MiXCR, run by TCRdb on the 5' RACE reads, gives a single entry per CDR3 protein. The sample records around 1,500,000 distinct CDR3 sequences, over 25% being singletons. This CDR3 has 15 amino acids. Germline CDR1 and CDR2: MDHEN and SYDVKM. The V gene lost 5 bases and the J gene lost 9 bases, with 17 bases spanning the gap.

The rearrangement joins TRBV28 to TRBJ1-6; no firm D call. The sample comprised blood. The source is a woman aged 30 to 39 in good health. CDR3 DNA: TGTGCCAGCAGTGCCCTTACCCCGGGAGGTTCACCCCTCCACTTT. It encodes CASSALTPGGSPLHF.